These 12 T cell receptor beta chains were all obtained from the same sample, sequenced in a study of blood T cell repertoires in COVID-19. Here immunoSEQ multiplex PCR was the method, and the copy in TCRdb shows in-frame clones only, minus some. The repertoire has 120,000 to 150,000 clones, around four fifths of them found once; the top ten carry more than 1.5%. The sequenced material came from peripheral blood. The receptors shown here come from a human donor in a cohort sampled during active COVID-19.

This chain connects TRBV21-1 to TRBJ2-7; the DNA was not used to check the table's D call, TRBD2. TRBV21-1 is given as a pseudogene. The CDR3 sequence is 15 residues long. The CDR3 here is CASSTQGLAVYEQYF. Written as DNA, the CDR3 is TGTGCCAGCAGCACTCAGGGACTAGCGGTTTACGAGCAGTACTTC.

The rearrangement links TRBV29-1 to TRBJ2-3; 9 nucleotides match TRBD1. V lost 3 bases, J lost 8 bases, and 12 bases stayed unmatched. This CDR3 is built from 15 residues. Germline V gives CDR1 SQVTM, CDR2 ANQGSEA. CDR3 sequence: CSVDGDRVFSTTQYF. For the CDR3, the DNA is TGCAGCGTTGACGGGGACAGGGTTTTTTCGACTACGCAGTATTTT.

The J gene is TRBJ1-1, the V gene TRBV18; D might be TRBD1 (5 bases). V was cut by 3 bases and J by 3 bases, with 17 bases left in between. The V gene's germline CDR1 is KGHSH and CDR2 LQKENI. This CDR3 spans 16 amino acids. CDR3 loop: CASSPSTGHVDTEAFF. In DNA, the CDR3 is TGTGCCAGCTCACCTTCTACTGGACACGTGGACACTGAAGCTTTCTTT.

This chain links TRBV7-9 with TRBJ1-2; TRBD1 matches at 9 bases. The CDR3 consists of 14 residues. Germline V gene data show CDR1 as SEHNR and CDR2 as FQNEAQ (reference sequence). The V gene end was trimmed by 4 bases and the J gene end by 7 bases; junction bases not matched to a gene: 7. CDR3: CASSSPGQGGGYTF. CDR3 nucleotide sequence: TGTGCCAGCAGCTCCCCGGGACAGGGAGGTGGCTACACCTTC. Full variable domain (rest looked up from reference TRBV7-9 and TRBJ1-2): DTGVSQNPRHKITKRGQNVTFRCDPISEHNRLYWYRQTLGQGPEFLTYFQNEAQLEKSRLLSDRFSAERPKGSFSTLEIQRTEQGDSAMYLCASSSPGQGGGYTFGSGTRLTVV.

The chain links TRBV20-1 to TRBJ2-7, with a tentative D call TRBD2 (5 bases). The CDR3 is 11 amino acids. Germline V lookup: CDR1 DFQATT, CDR2 SNEGSKA (reference sequence). The V and J ends lost 4 bases and 7 bases respectively, with 11 bases between them. The CDR3 spells CSATRTGEQYF. In nucleotides, the CDR3 is TGCAGTGCTACCCGGACGGGGGAGCAGTACTTC.

This rearrangement joins TRBV6-6 to TRBJ1-3, with D unresolved. Germline V gene sequence: CDR1 MNHNY, CDR2 SVGAGI (reference sequence). This CDR3 comprises 15 residues. V lost 10 bases and J lost 0, with 16 bases in between. The CDR3 reads CATRESSNSGNTIYF. As DNA, the CDR3 is TGTGCCACCCGGGAGAGTTCAAACTCTGGAAACACCATATATTTT.

The chain employs TRBV18 and TRBJ2-5, with D possibly matching TRBD2 (6 bases). Trimming took off 1 base at V and 5 bases at J, with 11 bases between the two ends. CDR3 length equals 14 residues. CDR1 and CDR2 (germline): KGHSH, LQKENI. The CDR3 protein is CASSPRGARETQYF. Written as DNA, the CDR3 is TGTGCCAGCTCACCACGCGGGGCTCGGGAGACCCAGTACTTC.

The V call is TRBV7-9, the J call TRBJ1-5; the match to TRBD1 covers 7 bases. CDR3 length equals 15 residues. The germline V gene encodes CDR1 SEHNR and CDR2 FQNEAQ (reference sequence). V gave up 5 bases and J gave up 2 bases; unmatched junction bases: 6. Here the CDR3 reads CASSPSQGGNQPQHF. The CDR3 DNA reads as TGTGCCAGCAGCCCCTCCCAGGGGGGCAATCAGCCCCAGCATTTT.

The genes are TRBV7-3 and TRBJ2-7; TRBD2 aligns across 7 bases. The CDR3 is made up of 15 amino acids. CDR1 SGHTA and CDR2 FQGTGA come from the germline V gene. The ends lost 4 bases at V and 0 bases at J; junction bases unmatched: 6. The CDR3 spells CASSSQAGPSYEQYF. The CDR3 nucleotides read TGTGCCAGCAGCTCTCAAGCGGGACCCTCCTACGAGCAGTACTTC.

The rearrangement uses TRBV19 and TRBJ1-3; TRBD1 agrees at 9 bases. Germline CDR1 and CDR2: LNHDA and SQIVND (reference sequence). Germline trimming cut 0 bases from V and 0 bases from J; bases unmatched to any gene: 6. The CDR3 totals 18 residues. CDR3 region: CASSIDGQGQTSGNTIYF. In DNA form, the CDR3 reads TGTGCCAGTAGTATAGATGGACAGGGGCAAACCTCTGGAAACACCATATATTTT.

The gene calls are TRBV7-2 and TRBJ2-2, with TRBD1 identical over 8 bases. The trim removed 0 bases at V and 6 bases at J, leaving 6 bases unmatched. The CDR3 contains 16 residues. Germline CDR1 reads SGHTA; CDR2 reads FQGNSA. The CDR3 is CASSLATGASPGELFF. CDR3 nucleotide sequence: TGTGCCAGCAGCTTAGCGACAGGGGCGAGTCCCGGGGAGCTGTTTTTT.

The chain has TRBV5-4 and TRBJ2-7; possible D gene TRBD2, 5 bases. The CDR3 totals 14 residues. V lost 1 base, J lost 3 bases, and 11 bases lay in between. CDR1 is SGHNT and CDR2 is YYREEE in the germline V gene (reference sequence). The CDR3: CASSLSPAGYEQYF. CDR3 nucleotide sequence: TGTGCCAGCAGCTTGTCCCCGGCGGGCTACGAGCAGTACTTC.